This TCR beta chain was observed in a study of molecular identifiers for immune sequencing clone quantification. Points from the study as a whole: Whereas naive cells kept under 1% of molecules in clones above 20 RNA copies, such clones held over 97% in effectors.

Regarding this clonotype: Its antigen is still unknown. One end of the junction does not line up with germline, which may come from a read error.

The CDR3 runs 14 residues. Per germline, CDR1 SNHLY and CDR2 FYNNEI. TCR libraries were built in bulk with a published protocol and specific TCR primers. TCRdb called the PCR reads again in MiXCR, with one record for every CDR3 protein. The data contain hundreds of thousands of distinct CDR3 sequences, 25% of them singletons. Investigators produced naive CD8 libraries from about 19,000 to 1,100,000 sorted cells, drawing on 10%, 30% or 50% RNA. The sequence was obtained from a human donor in good health. Some libraries in this study had Jurkat cell RNA spiked in. Sequencing input: naive CD8+ T cells from blood, with Jurkat cell RNA spiked in. This sample's subset: FACS-sorted CD8+CD4-CCR7+CD45RA+ naive T cells. This chain uses TRBV2 with TRBJ2-7, with unresolved D. CDR3 sequence reads: CASSETAGAYEQCF. The CDR3, as DNA: TGTGCCAGCAGTGAAACAGCAGGAGCCTACGAGCAGTGCTTC.